Listed here are 19 T cell receptor beta chains from one sample, sequenced in a study of T-cell reconstitution after alpha-beta-depleted transplantation in children. Preparation of the TCRbeta library involved a method that used unique molecular identifiers. TCRdb re-called the PCR reads through MiXCR, storing one row per CDR3 protein. The sample consists of 580,000 or so distinct CDR3 sequences, approximately 22% of them appearing once. The source material was PBMCs, mostly from graft donor cells, sampled 360 days after TCRalphabeta/CD19-depleted stem cell transplant. These receptors were collected from a boy under two years old who had a stem cell transplant for acute myeloid leukemia, so the T cells may come from the graft donor.

This clonotype occurred a few times. The genes are TRBV15 and TRBJ2-3; unclear D gene. The V and J ends lost 0 bases and 9 bases respectively, with 7 bases between them. The CDR3 covers 12 residues. CDR1 is LNHNV, CDR2 YYDKDF, per germline (reference sequence). The CDR3 here is CATSRDLRTQYF. The CDR3 DNA is TGTGCCACCAGCAGAGATTTGCGGACGCAGTATTTT.

Comments on this clonotype: It is likely a read error, because the conserved phenylalanine at the end of the CDR3 is missing. V is TRBV12-3 or TRBV12-4 and J is TRBJ2-7, with D possibly matching TRBD1 (5 bases). CDR3 length: 15 residues. Trimming stripped 0 bases from V and 0 bases from J, with 9 bases between. CDR3 in amino acids: CASSLAAGYSYEQYY. The CDR3 nucleotides are TGTGCCAGCAGTTTAGCAGCAGGGTACTCCTACGAGCAGTACTAC.

A few counts support this clonotype. This rearrangement joins TRBV20-1 to TRBJ2-3; 9 bases are a match to TRBD2. Germline V CDR1 and CDR2: DFQATT, SNEGSKA (reference sequence). The ends lost 7 bases at V and 6 bases at J; junction bases unmatched: 11. The CDR3 has 14 amino acids. CDR3 protein: CSVRGGGEDDTQYF. Here the CDR3 DNA reads TGCAGTGTAAGGGGCGGGGGGGAAGATGATACGCAGTATTTT.

Ten or more counts support this clonotype. The CDR3 region has the DNA TGCAGCGTCCGGGACACCTACTACAATGAGCAGTTCTTC. As protein: CSVRDTYYNEQFF. V gene TRBV29-1 combines with J gene TRBJ2-1; a weak D match, TRBD1 (6 bases). Germline lookup yields CDR1 SQVTM and CDR2 ANQGSEA. The CDR3 is 13 amino acids. Trimming pared 6 bases from V and 3 bases from J, leaving 12 bases between.

This clonotype has ten or more counts. The chain has TRBV7-9 and TRBJ2-1; perhaps TRBD2 as D (7 bases). Per germline, CDR1 SEHNR and CDR2 FQNEAQ (reference sequence). The CDR3 consists of 16 residues. V gave up 5 bases and J gave up 2 bases, with 16 bases separating them. The CDR3: CASSLRAGATYNEQFF. The CDR3 bases are TGTGCCAGCAGCCTTCGGGCGGGGGCAACCTACAATGAGCAGTTCTTC.

This chain connects TRBV21-1 to TRBJ2-1; no DNA check was done on the table's D call, TRBD2. TRBV21-1 is a recognized pseudogene. There are 15 residues in the CDR3. The CDR3 sequence is CASSKNGTSDYEQFF. The CDR3 coding sequence is TGTGCCAGCAGCAAAAATGGGACTAGCGATTATGAGCAGTTCTTC.

This clonotype was counted many times. The gene calls are TRBV29-1 and TRBJ1-1; 7 bases fit TRBD1. The CDR3 sequence is 15 residues long. Germline values: CDR1 SQVTM, CDR2 ANQGSEA. V shed 6 bases, J shed 1 base, and the junction held 11 bases outside the gene matches. The CDR3 nucleotides read TGCAGCGTCTACCCTACAAGACAGGGGAACACTGAAGCTTTCTTT. This gives the protein CSVYPTRQGNTEAFF.

This clonotype was observed many times. The rearrangement joins TRBV19 to TRBJ2-2; D unresolved. In germline, CDR1 is LNHDA, CDR2 SQIVND (reference sequence). CDR3 length equals 15 residues. V was shortened by 0 bases and J by 2 bases, with 7 bases between the two germline ends. CDR3 loop: CASSIDPHNTGELFF. CDR3 DNA sequence: TGTGCCAGTAGTATAGACCCACACAACACCGGGGAGCTGTTTTTT.

This clonotype was recorded a few times. The chain employs TRBV5-1 and TRBJ1-4; D gene ambiguous. This CDR3 region has 14 residues. From germline, CDR1 is SGHRS and CDR2 YFSETQ. The V and J ends lost 1 base and 6 bases respectively, with 10 bases between them. This CDR3 reads CASSLPGGDEKLFF. The CDR3 DNA reads as TGCGCCAGCAGCTTGCCAGGTGGAGATGAAAAACTGTTTTTT.

A few counts support this clonotype. The V and J genes are TRBV9 and TRBJ2-1, with D uncertain. Trimming cost V 2 bases and J 0 bases, with 12 bases left between them. The CDR3 has 16 amino acids. Germline CDR1 reads SGDLS; CDR2 reads YYNGEE. CDR3 bases: TGTGCCAGCAGCGTCACCCACCAGAGCTCCTACAATGAGCAGTTCTTC. Residues: CASSVTHQSSYNEQFF.

This clonotype showed up just a few times. The rearrangement uses TRBV9 and TRBJ2-1, with D possibly matching TRBD2 (6 bases). From germline, CDR1 is SGDLS and CDR2 YYNGEE. The V end lost 0 bases, the J end lost 9 bases, and 16 bases lay between the germline ends. There are 15 residues in the CDR3. The CDR3 region has the DNA TGTGCCAGCAGCGTAGGGAGGGGCCCGTATCTTGAGCAGTTCTTC. This sequence encodes CASSVGRGPYLEQFF.

V is TRBV12-3 or TRBV12-4 and J is TRBJ2-1; 11 nucleotides agree with TRBD2. Unmatched junction bases numbered 7, after V lost 6 bases and J lost 6 bases. The CDR3 length is 15 residues. CDR3 region: CASRFSGGGFNEQFF. CDR3 DNA: TGTGCCAGCAGATTTAGCGGGGGGGGGTTCAATGAGCAGTTCTTC.

The CDR3: CASSNNRGRTGELFF. CDR3 nucleotide sequence: TGCGCCAGCAGCAACAACAGGGGGCGCACCGGGGAGCTGTTTTTT. The chain couples TRBV4-3 to TRBJ2-2, with TRBD1 matching 9 bases. The germline CDR1 and CDR2 sequences are LGHNA and YSLEER. The V gene end was trimmed by 5 bases and the J gene end by 4 bases; junction bases not matched to a gene: 5. The CDR3 contains 15 residues.

This clonotype was found many times. V and J are TRBV12-3 or TRBV12-4 and TRBJ2-3; D may be TRBD1 (5 bases). The CDR3 consists of 15 residues. V was trimmed by 4 bases and J by 3 bases, leaving 14 bases between them. This CDR3 is CASSSQDTPTDTQYF. DNA of the CDR3: TGTGCCAGCAGTTCCCAGGACACCCCAACAGATACGCAGTATTTT.

Many counts were recorded for this clonotype. The chain couples TRBV7-6 to TRBJ2-3; 15 positions match TRBD2. CDR3 length: 18 residues. The V gene's germline CDR1 is SGHVS and CDR2 FNYEAQ. The trim removed 0 bases at V and 8 bases at J, leaving 9 bases unmatched. The CDR3 DNA follows: TGTGCCAGCAGCTTAGCGAAAGGACTAGCGGGGGGGCCGGCTACGCAGTATTTT. Amino acid sequence: CASSLAKGLAGGPATQYF.

This clonotype has just a few counts. The chain joins TRBV5-1 to TRBJ1-2; D is undetermined. V lost 4 bases and J lost 3, with 19 bases in between. The germline CDR1 and CDR2 sequences are SGHRS and YFSETQ. This CDR3 contains 16 residues. The CDR3 loop is CASSEAFRSDHYGYTF. The CDR3 DNA follows: TGCGCCAGCAGCGAAGCATTCCGAAGCGACCACTATGGCTACACCTTC.

This clonotype was seen repeatedly, ten times or more. This chain links TRBV12-3 or TRBV12-4 with TRBJ2-5; D ambiguous. Trimming cost V 3 bases and J 2 bases, with 13 bases left between them. This CDR3 has 15 residues. CDR3 protein: CASSFQLAEQETQYF. The CDR3 nucleotides read TGTGCCAGCAGTTTTCAGTTGGCAGAACAAGAGACCCAGTACTTC.

J is TRBJ2-5 and V is TRBV20-1; 8 positions agree with TRBD1. Germline V gene data show CDR1 as DFQATT and CDR2 as SNEGSKA (reference sequence). Trimming cost V 3 bases and J 0 bases; bases outside gene matches: 9. This CDR3 is 16 amino acids long. CDR3: CSARNLLDRDQETQYF. DNA for the CDR3: TGCAGTGCTAGGAACCTGCTGGACAGGGACCAAGAGACCCAGTACTTC.

This chain uses TRBV29-1 with TRBJ1-1; D remains unclear. CDR3 length: 12 residues. Germline values: CDR1 SQVTM, CDR2 ANQGSEA. With 7 bases removed from V and 0 bases from J, the gap between germline ends came to 9 bases. The CDR3 loop reads CSALTLNTEAFF. CDR3 nucleotides: TGCAGCGCTCTCACATTGAACACTGAAGCTTTCTTT.